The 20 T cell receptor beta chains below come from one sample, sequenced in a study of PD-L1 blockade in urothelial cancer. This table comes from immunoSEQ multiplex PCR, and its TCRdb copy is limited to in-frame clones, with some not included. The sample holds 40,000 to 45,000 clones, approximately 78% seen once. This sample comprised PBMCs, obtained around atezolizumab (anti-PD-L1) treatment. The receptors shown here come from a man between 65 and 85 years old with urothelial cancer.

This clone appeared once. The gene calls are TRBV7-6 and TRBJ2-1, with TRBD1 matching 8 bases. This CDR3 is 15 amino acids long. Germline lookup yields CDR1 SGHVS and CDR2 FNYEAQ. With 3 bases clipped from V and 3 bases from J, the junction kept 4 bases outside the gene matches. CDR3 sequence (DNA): TGTGCCAGCAGCTTTATACAGGGGGGCTACAATGAGCAGTTCTTC. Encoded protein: CASSFIQGGYNEQFF.

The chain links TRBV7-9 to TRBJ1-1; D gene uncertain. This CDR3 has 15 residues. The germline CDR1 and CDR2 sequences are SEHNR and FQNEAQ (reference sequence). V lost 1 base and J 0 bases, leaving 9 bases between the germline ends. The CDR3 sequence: CASSLEVGVNTEAFF. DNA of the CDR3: TGTGCCAGCAGCTTAGAAGTTGGAGTGAACACTGAAGCTTTCTTT.

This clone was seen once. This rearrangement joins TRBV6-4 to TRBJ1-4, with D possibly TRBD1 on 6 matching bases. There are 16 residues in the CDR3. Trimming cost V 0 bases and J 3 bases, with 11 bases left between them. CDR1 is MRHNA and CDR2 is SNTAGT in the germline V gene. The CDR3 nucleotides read TGTGCCAGCAGTGACTCGGGGGGGCTGGCTAATGAAAAACTGTTTTTT. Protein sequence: CASSDSGGLANEKLFF.

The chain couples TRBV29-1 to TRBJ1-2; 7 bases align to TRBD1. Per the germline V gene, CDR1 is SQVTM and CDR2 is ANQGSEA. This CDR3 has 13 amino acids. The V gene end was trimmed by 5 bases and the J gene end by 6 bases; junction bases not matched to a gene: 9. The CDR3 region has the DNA TGCAGCGTTTGCTGGCGAGGGGGCCATGGCTACACCTTC. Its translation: CSVCWRGGHGYTF.

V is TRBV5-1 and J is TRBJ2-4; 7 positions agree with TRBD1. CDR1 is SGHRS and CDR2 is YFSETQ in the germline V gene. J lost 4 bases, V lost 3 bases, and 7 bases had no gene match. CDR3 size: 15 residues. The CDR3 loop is CASSSPTGTKNIQYF. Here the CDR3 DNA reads TGCGCCAGCAGCTCCCCGACAGGGACGAAAAACATTCAGTACTTC.

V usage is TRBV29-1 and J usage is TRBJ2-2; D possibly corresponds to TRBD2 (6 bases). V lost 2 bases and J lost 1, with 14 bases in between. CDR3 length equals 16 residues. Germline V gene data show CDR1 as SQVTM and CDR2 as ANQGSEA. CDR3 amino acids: CSVERFGGMNTGELFF. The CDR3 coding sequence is TGCAGCGTTGAAAGGTTTGGGGGGATGAACACCGGGGAGCTGTTTTTT.

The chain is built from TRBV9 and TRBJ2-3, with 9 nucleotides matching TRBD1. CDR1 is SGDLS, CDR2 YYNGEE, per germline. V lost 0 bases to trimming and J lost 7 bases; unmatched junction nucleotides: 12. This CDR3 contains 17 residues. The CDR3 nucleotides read TGTGCCAGCAGCGTAGGGAACCCCGGGACAGGGTGGCATACGCAGTATTTT. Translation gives CASSVGNPGTGWHTQYF.

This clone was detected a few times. The CDR3 sequence is CASSFGADTSTDTQYF. DNA of the CDR3: TGTGCCAGCAGCTTCGGAGCGGATACCAGCACAGATACGCAGTATTTT. The chain recombines TRBV11-2 with TRBJ2-3, with D tentatively TRBD2 (5 bases). CDR1 is SGHAT and CDR2 is FQNNGV in the germline V gene. The V end was cut by 3 bases, the J end by 0 bases, with 13 bases between. This CDR3 spans 16 amino acids. Using reference TRBV11-2 and TRBJ2-3 for the parts outside the CDR3, the full variable domain is EAGVAQSPRYKIIEKRQSVAFWCNPISGHATLYWYQQILGQGPKLLIQFQNNGVVDDSQLPKDRFSAERLKGVDSTLKIQPAKLEDSAVYLCASSFGADTSTDTQYFGPGTRLTVL.

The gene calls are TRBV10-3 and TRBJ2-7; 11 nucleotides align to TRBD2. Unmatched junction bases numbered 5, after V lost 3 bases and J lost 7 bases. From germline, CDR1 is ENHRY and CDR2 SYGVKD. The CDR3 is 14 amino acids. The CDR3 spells CAISDTSGRKEQYF. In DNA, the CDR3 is TGTGCCATCAGTGATACTAGCGGGAGAAAGGAGCAGTACTTC.

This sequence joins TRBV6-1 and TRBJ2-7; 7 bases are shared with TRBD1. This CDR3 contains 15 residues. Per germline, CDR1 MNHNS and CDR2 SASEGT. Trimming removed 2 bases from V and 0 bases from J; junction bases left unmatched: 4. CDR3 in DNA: TGTGCCAGCAGTGAACACTCAGGGGGCTCCTACGAGCAGTACTTC. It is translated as CASSEHSGGSYEQYF.

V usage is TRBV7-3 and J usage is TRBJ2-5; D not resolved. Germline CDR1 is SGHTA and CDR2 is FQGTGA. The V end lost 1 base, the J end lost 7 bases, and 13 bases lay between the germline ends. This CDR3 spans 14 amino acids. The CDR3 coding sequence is TGTGCCAGCAGCTTAAGCTCTGGCTCGGGGACCCAGTACTTC. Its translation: CASSLSSGSGTQYF.

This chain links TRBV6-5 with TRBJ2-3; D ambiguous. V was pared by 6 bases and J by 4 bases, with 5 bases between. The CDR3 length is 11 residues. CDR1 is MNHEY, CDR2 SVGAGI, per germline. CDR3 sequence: CASREADTQYF. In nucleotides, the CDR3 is TGTGCCAGCAGAGAGGCAGATACGCAGTATTTT.

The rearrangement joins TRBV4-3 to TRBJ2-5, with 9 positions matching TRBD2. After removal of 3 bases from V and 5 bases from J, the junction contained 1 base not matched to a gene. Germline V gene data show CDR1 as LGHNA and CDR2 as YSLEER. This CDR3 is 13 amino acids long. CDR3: CASSQRGGETQYF. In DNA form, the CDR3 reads TGCGCCAGCAGCCAGCGGGGGGGGGAGACCCAGTACTTC.

The CDR3 loop is CASSLGGREPQHF. As DNA, the CDR3 is TGTGCCAGCTCCCTTGGAGGAAGGGAGCCCCAGCATTTT. The chain carries TRBV18 and TRBJ1-5; no clear D. This CDR3 has 13 residues. Germline assignment: CDR1 KGHSH and CDR2 LQKENI. V was cut by 6 bases and J by 8 bases, with 14 bases left in between.

The CDR3 nucleotides are TGTGCCACCAGCCCCGGGAGTAACTATGGCTACACCTTC. Encoded protein: CATSPGSNYGYTF. The rearrangement joins TRBV15 to TRBJ1-2; D ambiguous. The CDR3 covers 13 residues. The V gene's germline CDR1 is LNHNV and CDR2 YYDKDF (reference sequence). V was clipped by 5 bases and J by 1 base, with 8 bases between them. Filled out from reference TRBV15 and TRBJ1-2, the complete variable domain reads DAMVIQNPRYQVTQFGKPVTLSCSQTLNHNVMYWYQQKSSQAPKLLFHYYDKDFNNEADTPDNFQSRRPNTSFCFLDIRSPGLGDTAMYLCATSPGSNYGYTFGSGTRLTVV.

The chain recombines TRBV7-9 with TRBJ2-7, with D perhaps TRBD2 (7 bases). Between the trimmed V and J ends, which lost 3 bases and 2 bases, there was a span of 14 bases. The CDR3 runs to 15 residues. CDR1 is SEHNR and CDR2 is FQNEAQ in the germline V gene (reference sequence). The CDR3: CASSFAGAGAYEQYF. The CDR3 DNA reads TGTGCCAGCAGCTTTGCGGGGGCAGGGGCCTACGAGCAGTACTTC.

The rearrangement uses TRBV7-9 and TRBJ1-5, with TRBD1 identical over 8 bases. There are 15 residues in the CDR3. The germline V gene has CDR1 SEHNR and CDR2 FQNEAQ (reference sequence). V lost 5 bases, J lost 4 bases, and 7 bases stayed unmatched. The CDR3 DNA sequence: TGTGCCAGCAGCCCACCGGGACAGGAGAATCAGCCCCAGCATTTT. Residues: CASSPPGQENQPQHF. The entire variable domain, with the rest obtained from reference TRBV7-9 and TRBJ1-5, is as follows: DTGVSQNPRHKITKRGQNVTFRCDPISEHNRLYWYRQTLGQGPEFLTYFQNEAQLEKSRLLSDRFSAERPKGSFSTLEIQRTEQGDSAMYLCASSPPGQENQPQHFGDGTRLSIL.

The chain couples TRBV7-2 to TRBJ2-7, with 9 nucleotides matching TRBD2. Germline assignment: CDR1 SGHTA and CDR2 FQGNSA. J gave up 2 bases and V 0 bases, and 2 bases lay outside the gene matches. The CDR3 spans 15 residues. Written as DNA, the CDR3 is TGTGCCAGCAGCTTAGCAGCGGGGGGTCCCTACGAGCAGTACTTC. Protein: CASSLAAGGPYEQYF.

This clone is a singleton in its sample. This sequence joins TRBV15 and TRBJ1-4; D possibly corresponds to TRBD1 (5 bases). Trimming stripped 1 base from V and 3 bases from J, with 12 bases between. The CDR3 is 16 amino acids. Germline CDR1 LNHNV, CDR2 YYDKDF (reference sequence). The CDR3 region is CATSRVRQTANEKLFF. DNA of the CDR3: TGTGCCACCAGCAGAGTTCGACAGACAGCTAATGAAAAACTGTTTTTT.

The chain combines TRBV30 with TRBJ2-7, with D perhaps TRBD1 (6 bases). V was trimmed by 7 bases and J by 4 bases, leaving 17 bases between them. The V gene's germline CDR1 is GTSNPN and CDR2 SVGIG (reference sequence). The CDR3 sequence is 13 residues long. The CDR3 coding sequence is TGTGCCTCGCGGAGGACAGCCTCTTACGAGCAGTACTTC. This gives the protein CASRRTASYEQYF.